The 20 T cell receptor beta chains listed next were all sequenced from one sample in a study of CD8 T cells in Susac syndrome. Random-hexamer reverse transcription was applied to roughly 0.5 to 1 ug RNA. TCRdb reanalysed the immunoSEQ multiplex PCR reads using MiXCR and keeps one entry per CDR3 protein. The top ten hold about 0.07% of the sample, which has around 300,000 distinct CDR3 sequences, about 92% seen once. The sample consisted of CD4+ T cells from PBMCs. Receptor source: a human donor with multiple sclerosis.

The rearrangement uses TRBV5-4 and TRBJ2-7; TRBD1 is a possible D gene (7 bases). CDR1 and CDR2 from the germline V gene are SGHNT and YYREEE (reference sequence). This CDR3 comprises 18 residues. V was pared by 4 bases and J by 6 bases, with 29 bases between. The CDR3: CASSRGQGVRAPDGEQYF. DNA of the CDR3: TGTGCCAGCAGCCGGGGGCAGGGGGTCCGGGCACCTGACGGCGAGCAGTACTTC.

The chain couples TRBV14 to TRBJ2-3, with 9 bases that match TRBD2. The ends lost 3 bases at V and 2 bases at J; junction bases unmatched: 12. The CDR3 loop spans 18 amino acids. CDR1 SGHDN and CDR2 FVKESK come from the germline V gene. This CDR3 reads CASSHEAWGGGATDTQYF. In nucleotides, the CDR3 is TGTGCCAGCAGCCACGAAGCATGGGGCGGGGGGGCCACAGATACGCAGTATTTT.

The V call is TRBV29-1, the J call TRBJ2-1; D possibly matches TRBD1 or TRBD2 (5 bases each). Germline-derived CDR1 and CDR2 are SQVTM and ANQGSEA. Deletions cut 0 bases from V and 9 bases from J, with 15 bases between. This CDR3 is built from 14 residues. Here the CDR3 DNA reads TGCAGCGTTGAAGATTTTAGGGGACGTAGTGAGCAGTTCTTC. Encoded protein: CSVEDFRGRSEQFF.

This chain uses TRBV30 with TRBJ2-5; tentatively, D is TRBD1 (6 bases). The V gene lost 3 bases and the J gene lost 1 base, with 15 bases spanning the gap. CDR3 length: 15 residues. Germline assignment: CDR1 GTSNPN and CDR2 SVGIG (reference sequence). The CDR3 loop reads CAWSRDQGSQETQYF. The CDR3 nucleotides are TGTGCCTGGAGCCGGGACCAGGGGAGCCAAGAGACCCAGTACTTC.

For the CDR3, the DNA is TGCGCCAGCAGCCAAGTGGCAGGGGGCGCCCGGTTGCATCATGGCTACACCTTC. It yields the protein CASSQVAGGARLHHGYTF. V usage is TRBV4-3 and J usage is TRBJ1-2; 8 bases agree with TRBD1. Germline-derived CDR1 and CDR2 are LGHNA and YSLEER. This CDR3 is 18 amino acids long. Trimming removed 1 base from V and 6 bases from J; junction bases left unmatched: 16.

V usage is TRBV30 and J usage is TRBJ2-7; D uncertain. Per germline, CDR1 GTSNPN and CDR2 SVGIG (reference sequence). V lost 1 base and J lost 1, with 5 bases in between. The CDR3 covers 12 residues. CDR3 loop: CAWSEVSYEQYF. The CDR3 region has the DNA TGTGCCTGGAGTGAGGTTTCCTACGAGCAGTACTTC.

This chain connects TRBV7-2 to TRBJ1-2; no definite D call. The CDR3 contains 15 residues. Germline CDR1 and CDR2: SGHTA and FQGNSA. Trimming took off 7 bases at V and 2 bases at J, with 17 bases between the two ends. As DNA, the CDR3 is TGTGCCAGCATAAGAGGATTGGACGCAAACTATGGCTACACCTTC. This sequence encodes CASIRGLDANYGYTF.

The chain uses TRBV6-5 and TRBJ2-1; 7 bases match TRBD2. The length of the CDR3 is 15 residues. Germline CDR1 MNHEY, CDR2 SVGAGI. V gave up 2 bases and J gave up 1 base; unmatched junction bases: 2. The CDR3 here is CASSYTGRSYNEQFF. CDR3 coding DNA: TGTGCCAGCAGTTACACCGGGAGGTCCTACAATGAGCAGTTCTTC.

The chain recombines TRBV7-2 with TRBJ2-6; D gene ambiguous. The CDR3 is made up of 15 amino acids. The V end lost 0 bases, the J end lost 0 bases, and 3 bases lay between the germline ends. The V gene's germline CDR1 is SGHTA and CDR2 FQGNSA. The CDR3 protein is CASSLAISGANVLTF. The DNA of the CDR3 is TGTGCCAGCAGCTTAGCGATCTCTGGGGCCAACGTCCTGACTTTC.

This chain uses TRBV21-1 with TRBJ1-5; the D call TRBD1 from the table was never checked on the DNA. TRBV21-1 is shown as a pseudogene. There are 16 residues in the CDR3. The CDR3 coding sequence is TGTGCCAGCCACTGGTTGCCCGACAGGGAGAATCAGCCCCAGCATTTT. Encoded protein: CASHWLPDRENQPQHF.

The gene calls are TRBV6-5 and TRBJ2-6, with a tentative D call TRBD1 (5 bases). CDR3 length: 15 residues. Germline CDR1 and CDR2: MNHEY and SVGAGI. V lost 4 bases to trimming and J lost 2 bases, with 9 bases between them. DNA for the CDR3: TGTGCCAGCAGTTGGGGCGTCGCTGGGGCCAACGTCCTGACTTTC. The encoded protein is CASSWGVAGANVLTF.

V gene TRBV2 combines with J gene TRBJ1-1; D possibly corresponds to TRBD1 (5 bases). The CDR3 covers 16 residues. Per germline, CDR1 SNHLY and CDR2 FYNNEI. V was trimmed by 10 bases and J by 1 base, leaving 22 bases between them. Written as DNA, the CDR3 is TGTGCCACAAATTTGGGGGGTTTATTTAAGAACACTGAAGCTTTCTTT. It yields the protein CATNLGGLFKNTEAFF.

The V and J genes are TRBV10-3 and TRBJ1-5; TRBD1 matches 8 bases. Germline V lookup: CDR1 ENHRY, CDR2 SYGVKD. The CDR3 contains 16 residues. V lost 3 bases, J lost 0 bases, and 4 bases stayed unmatched. The CDR3 reads CAISEPGQASNQPQHF. DNA for the CDR3: TGTGCCATCAGTGAACCGGGACAGGCTAGCAATCAGCCCCAGCATTTT.

This chain links TRBV20-1 with TRBJ2-5; possible D gene TRBD1, 5 bases. In germline, CDR1 is DFQATT, CDR2 SNEGSKA (reference sequence). Trimming left V 0 bases short and J 5 bases short, with 13 bases between. The CDR3 sequence is 14 residues long. For the CDR3, the DNA is TGCAGTGCTAGAGATAATCAGGGTCAGGAGACCCAGTACTTC. The encoded protein is CSARDNQGQETQYF.

The chain joins TRBV9 to TRBJ2-7; tentative D call: TRBD2 (6 bases). Germline CDR1 reads SGDLS; CDR2 reads YYNGEE. The CDR3 has 17 residues. V lost 0 bases and J 2 bases, leaving 18 bases between the germline ends. DNA for the CDR3: TGTGCCAGCAGCGTAGTACCGGGGAGGTGTTACCCCTACGAGCAGTACTTC. Encoded protein: CASSVVPGRCYPYEQYF.

The J gene is TRBJ2-5, the V gene TRBV4-1; TRBD2 matches 7 bases. Germline V lookup: CDR1 MGHRA, CDR2 YSYEKL. The V gene end was trimmed by 2 bases and the J gene end by 3 bases; junction bases not matched to a gene: 9. The CDR3 spans 16 residues. CDR3 residues: CASSQWGREVKETQYF. In nucleotides, the CDR3 is TGCGCCAGCAGCCAATGGGGACGGGAGGTGAAAGAGACCCAGTACTTC.

V usage is TRBV29-1 and J usage is TRBJ1-1, with a weak D call TRBD1 (5 bases). From germline, CDR1 is SQVTM and CDR2 ANQGSEA. Trimming took off 8 bases at V and 4 bases at J, with 14 bases between the two ends. The CDR3 runs to 12 residues. The CDR3 region has the DNA TGCAGCATTGGGGGAGGGGTCACTGAAGCTTTCTTT. Protein product: CSIGGGVTEAFF.

The V call is TRBV7-3, the J call TRBJ2-3, with a weak D call TRBD2 (6 bases). The CDR3 loop spans 18 amino acids. Trimming removed 1 base at V and 1 base at J, with 18 bases between. Germline CDR1 is SGHTA and CDR2 is FQGTGA. The CDR3 sequence: CASSLSTVGGERTDTQYF. CDR3 coding DNA: TGTGCCAGCAGCTTAAGTACCGTAGGCGGGGAGCGCACAGATACGCAGTATTTT.

The chain couples TRBV3-1 to TRBJ2-7, with TRBD1 matching over 7 bases. Germline trimming cut 7 bases from V and 6 bases from J; bases unmatched to any gene: 12. Germline CDR1 reads LGHDT; CDR2 reads YNNKEL (reference sequence). This CDR3 has 14 residues. In DNA, the CDR3 is TGTGCCAGCACCCTAGGGGGCACTAGGGGCGAGCAGTACTTC. Its translation: CASTLGGTRGEQYF.

This chain uses TRBV24-1 with TRBJ2-7; TRBD1 matches 10 bases. The CDR3 is made up of 15 amino acids. V lost 2 bases, J lost 9 bases, and 9 bases stayed unmatched. CDR1 and CDR2 (germline): KGHDR, SFDVKD. As DNA, the CDR3 is TGTGCCACCAGTGATTCAGCCGGGACAGGGGCCGCGCAGTACTTC. It specifies CATSDSAGTGAAQYF.